Each of the 29 T cell receptor beta chains below was sequenced from the same sample in a study of T-cell memory formation after mild COVID-19 (dated by TCRdb to the early 2020s). The library was prepared using 5' RACE. Sequencer: Illumina NovaSeq 6000. TCRdb trimmed public reads at Q25 via fastp, called clones via MiXCR and kept in-frame beta chains. Each CDR3 protein gets just one entry, which takes the most common genes and DNA from the rows behind it. The sample table records 30,000 to 35,000 distinct CDR3 sequences; just under 8% of these occur just once. 25% to 30% of the sample belongs to the ten largest clones. Specimen: PBMCs or a T cell subset sorted from them (not recorded which). The receptors were gathered from a man aged 18-30 years who had mild COVID-19 (a few samples of this study predate the infection). The sample titles of this study are shuffled in the database, so cell type and time point are left out; the donor was told from shared clones.

This clonotype was detected a few times. The chain links TRBV4-3 to TRBJ1-4; D is uncertain. The V end was cut by 0 bases, the J end by 10 bases, with 9 bases between. The CDR3 is 13 amino acids. Germline CDR1 LGHNA, CDR2 YSLEER. CDR3 nucleotide sequence: TGCGCCAGCAGCCAAGAGACCGGGAGAAAACTGTTTTTT. This sequence encodes CASSQETGRKLFF.

In its sample, this clonotype was seen a few times. The CDR3 loop reads CASSLFGPYEQYV. The CDR3 nucleotides read TGTGCCAGCAGCTTATTCGGACCTTACGAGCAGTACGTC. The chain uses TRBV5-5 and TRBJ2-7; no clear D gene. Trimming pared 2 bases from V and 4 bases from J, leaving 10 bases between. This CDR3 is built from 13 residues. Germline CDR1 and CDR2: SGHKS and YYEKEE (reference sequence).

This clonotype was recorded at least ten times. The gene calls are TRBV7-2 and TRBJ2-2; D gene uncertain. The CDR3 extends over 15 amino acids. V was clipped by 1 base and J by 1 base, with 7 bases between them. Germline values: CDR1 SGHTA, CDR2 FQGNSA. DNA of the CDR3: TGTGCCAGCAGCTTAGTCGGGTGGAACACCGGGGAGCTGTTTTTT. Translating it yields CASSLVGWNTGELFF.

This clonotype was seen repeatedly, ten times or more. This chain joins TRBV6-2 or TRBV6-3 and TRBJ2-3; no clear D gene. The CDR3 runs 14 residues. The germline V gene has CDR1 MNHEY and CDR2 SVGEGT. The V gene lost 0 bases and the J gene lost 0 bases, with 4 bases spanning the gap. In DNA form, the CDR3 reads TGTGCCAGCAGTTACTCGACTAGCACAGATACGCAGTATTTT. Translated, it gives CASSYSTSTDTQYF.

This clonotype was seen many times. The chain employs TRBV20-1 and TRBJ2-1; 7 bases align to TRBD2. Trimming took 0 bases from V and 4 from J; bases not matched to a gene: 6. Germline-derived CDR1 and CDR2 are DFQATT and SNEGSKA (reference sequence). The CDR3 is 15 amino acids. CDR3: CSARDPSGAYNEQFF. The CDR3 DNA reads as TGCAGTGCTAGAGATCCCAGCGGGGCGTACAATGAGCAGTTCTTC.

J is TRBJ2-1 and V is TRBV29-1, with D perhaps TRBD2 (5 bases). The CDR3 totals 14 residues. V dropped 6 bases and J dropped 4 bases, with 16 bases sitting between them. CDR1 and CDR2 (germline): SQVTM, ANQGSEA. The CDR3, as DNA: TGCAGCGTCACTCGGGGAACGGGGTACAATGAGCAGTTCTTC. It codes for CSVTRGTGYNEQFF.

This clonotype was seen only a few times. The genes are TRBV6-5 and TRBJ1-6; weak D call: TRBD1 (5 bases). Trimming took off 4 bases at V and 10 bases at J, with 17 bases between the two ends. In germline, CDR1 is MNHEY, CDR2 SVGAGI. CDR3 size: 15 residues. The CDR3, as DNA: TGTGCCAGCAGTTTGAAGTGGGGCCTCGACTCACCCCTCCACTTT. Translated, it gives CASSLKWGLDSPLHF.

This clonotype showed up many times. The chain carries TRBV20-1 and TRBJ1-1; TRBD1 might be the D (6 bases). Germline CDR1 DFQATT, CDR2 SNEGSKA (reference sequence). Trimming pared 6 bases from V and 5 bases from J, leaving 16 bases between. CDR3 length: 13 residues. CDR3 sequence (DNA): TGCAGTGCGGCACCAGGGGTTTGGACTGAAGCTTTCTTT. Translated: CSAAPGVWTEAFF.

This clonotype was seen a few times. The J gene is TRBJ2-5, the V gene TRBV19; D perhaps matches TRBD1 (6 bases). There are 15 residues in the CDR3. With 9 bases removed from V and 0 bases from J, the gap between germline ends came to 17 bases. Germline assignment: CDR1 LNHDA and CDR2 SQIVND (reference sequence). CDR3 sequence: CASRRTARNQETQYF. The CDR3, as DNA: TGTGCCAGCCGGCGGACAGCCCGAAACCAAGAGACCCAGTACTTC.

This clonotype was counted at least ten times. The chain carries TRBV7-9 and TRBJ2-3; D might be TRBD2 (5 bases). The CDR3 runs to 15 residues. Deletions cut 5 bases from V and 2 bases from J, with 14 bases between. CDR1 and CDR2 (germline): SEHNR, FQNEAQ (reference sequence). The CDR3 sequence: CASSPGSQSTDTQYF. Here the CDR3 DNA reads TGTGCCAGCAGCCCGGGGTCACAGTCCACAGATACGCAGTATTTT.

This clonotype was picked up many times. V is TRBV20-1 and J is TRBJ2-1, with TRBD2 matching over 8 bases. CDR1 is DFQATT and CDR2 is SNEGSKA in the germline V gene (reference sequence). V lost 0 bases and J lost 5; bases outside the gene matches: 6. This CDR3 contains 15 residues. Here the CDR3 DNA reads TGCAGTGCTAGAGAGACGGGGGGGAGGGACAATGAGCAGTTCTTC. Its protein is CSARETGGRDNEQFF.

This clonotype came up many times. V usage is TRBV28 and J usage is TRBJ1-2, with a possible D match to TRBD1 (6 bases). The V and J ends lost 5 bases and 6 bases respectively, with 16 bases between them. The CDR3 spans 14 residues. The germline gives CDR1 MDHEN, CDR2 SYDVKM. The CDR3 nucleotides are TGTGCCAGCAGTCCCGCAGGGGAACGGAATGGCTACACCTTC. It encodes CASSPAGERNGYTF.

This clonotype has ten or more counts. The gene calls are TRBV7-8 and TRBJ2-2; D not certain. The CDR3 loop spans 14 amino acids. Germline assignment: CDR1 SGHVS and CDR2 FQNEAQ. The V and J ends lost 4 bases and 2 bases respectively, with 8 bases between them. The CDR3 here is CASSSGRNTGELFF. DNA for the CDR3: TGTGCCAGCAGCTCTGGACGAAACACCGGGGAGCTGTTTTTT.

This clonotype appeared a few times. CDR3 bases: TGTGCCAGCAGTTTCGGCGGGAGCACAGATACGCAGTATTTT. Translating gives CASSFGGSTDTQYF. The chain couples TRBV12-3 or TRBV12-4 to TRBJ2-3; D possibly corresponds to TRBD2 (5 bases). The CDR3 sequence is 14 residues long. V was trimmed by 3 bases and J by 0 bases, leaving 7 bases between them.

This clonotype was picked up a small number of times. The chain has TRBV19 and TRBJ2-3, with 12 nucleotides matching TRBD2. The CDR3 extends over 15 amino acids. The germline V gene encodes CDR1 LNHDA and CDR2 SQIVND (reference sequence). The V gene end was trimmed by 4 bases and the J gene end by 1 base; junction bases not matched to a gene: 0. CDR3 amino acids: CASSRTSGGTDTQYF. CDR3 nucleotide sequence: TGTGCCAGTAGTAGGACTAGCGGGGGCACAGATACGCAGTATTTT.

The chain has TRBV12-3 or TRBV12-4 and TRBJ2-3; D is uncertain. The CDR3 length is 14 residues. With 5 bases removed from V and 0 bases from J, the gap between germline ends came to 9 bases. CDR3 nucleotide sequence: TGTGCCAGCAGTCCCCGGATGAGCACAGATACGCAGTATTTT. Residues: CASSPRMSTDTQYF.

This clonotype was counted many times. V usage is TRBV6-4 and J usage is TRBJ2-2, with 10 bases that match TRBD2. CDR1 is MRHNA and CDR2 is SNTAGT in the germline V gene. The CDR3 consists of 15 residues. Losses at the gene ends were 4 bases for V and 1 base for J; bases not matched to a gene: 0. CDR3 in DNA: TGTGCCAGCAGTGGACTAGCGGGGAACACCGGGGAGCTGTTTTTT. It translates to CASSGLAGNTGELFF.

Ten or more counts support this clonotype. The chain links TRBV7-9 to TRBJ1-6; the D gene is possibly TRBD1 (6 bases). This CDR3 spans 14 amino acids. Germline V gene sequence: CDR1 SEHNR, CDR2 FQNEAQ (reference sequence). Trimming left V 2 bases short and J 9 bases short, with 11 bases between. CDR3 nucleotides: TGTGCCAGCAGCTTATCAGGGGACCGTTCACCCCTCCACTTT. It specifies CASSLSGDRSPLHF.

This clonotype was seen at least ten times. The gene calls are TRBV11-2 and TRBJ1-1, with no clear D. Germline V gene sequence: CDR1 SGHAT, CDR2 FQNNGV. CDR3 length: 13 residues. Trimming removed 0 bases at V and 4 bases at J, with 6 bases between. CDR3 nucleotide sequence: TGTGCCAGCAGCTTAGATAGGGCCACTGAAGCTTTCTTT. This translates into CASSLDRATEAFF.

This clonotype has at least ten counts. V gene TRBV12-3 or TRBV12-4 combines with J gene TRBJ1-4, with unresolved D. Between the trimmed V and J ends, which lost 1 base and 8 bases, there was a span of 20 bases. CDR3 size: 17 residues. As DNA, the CDR3 is TGTGCCAGCAGTTTAGACTTACAAGCGGGCCCGTCCGAAAAACTGTTTTTT. Amino acids: CASSLDLQAGPSEKLFF.

This clonotype came up many times. The J gene is TRBJ2-5, the V gene TRBV4-2; 13 positions match TRBD2. V dropped 2 bases and J dropped 2; count of bases not matched to a gene: 2. The CDR3 is 16 amino acids. Germline CDR1 reads LGHNA; CDR2 reads YNFKEQ. CDR3 in amino acids: CASSQRTSGGQETQYF. The CDR3, as DNA: TGTGCCAGCAGCCAACGGACTAGCGGGGGTCAAGAGACCCAGTACTTC.

This clonotype was counted a few times. The V gene is TRBV10-3, the J gene TRBJ1-2, with D unresolved. CDR1 is ENHRY, CDR2 SYGVKD, per germline. The CDR3 covers 12 residues. V lost 10 bases and J 8 bases, leaving 17 bases between the germline ends. CDR3 nucleotide sequence: TGTGCCACGACGCCGGACCTGGGGGGCTACACCTTC. It is translated as CATTPDLGGYTF.

This clonotype was seen a few times. This rearrangement joins TRBV18 to TRBJ2-7, with 7 bases fitting TRBD2. V lost 4 bases and J lost 7; bases outside the gene matches: 7. Looked up from germline, CDR1 is KGHSH and CDR2 is LQKENI. The CDR3 length is 13 residues. The CDR3 DNA sequence: TGTGCCAGCTCACGGGGGGGGACGGGAGAGCAGTACTTC. Protein sequence: CASSRGGTGEQYF.

The chain employs TRBV12-3 or TRBV12-4 and TRBJ1-1, with D tentatively TRBD1 (5 bases). The CDR3 spans 15 residues. V was shortened by 0 bases and J by 2 bases, with 10 bases between the two germline ends. In nucleotides, the CDR3 is TGTGCCAGCAGTTTAGCCGGGACGGGTAACACTGAAGCTTTCTTT. Translated: CASSLAGTGNTEAFF.

The table lists this clonotype with many counts. This chain connects TRBV7-2 to TRBJ1-1; the D is unclear. V lost 7 bases and J 5 bases, leaving 17 bases between the germline ends. The CDR3 covers 14 residues. Per germline, CDR1 SGHTA and CDR2 FQGNSA. CDR3 sequence reads: CASIPAGGRTEAFF. CDR3 sequence (DNA): TGTGCCAGCATCCCCGCGGGAGGGCGGACTGAAGCTTTCTTT.

The chain joins TRBV12-3 or TRBV12-4 to TRBJ2-7; D is possibly TRBD1 or TRBD2 (7 bases each). CDR3 length: 18 amino acids. V was clipped by 3 bases and J by 3 bases, with 24 bases between them. CDR3 coding DNA: TGTGCCAGCAGTTTTTCGCGCAGGGGGGGCATAGGGCACTACGAGCAGTACTTC. Translating gives CASSFSRRGGIGHYEQYF.

The chain is built from TRBV2 and TRBJ2-7; unclear D gene. Germline V gene sequence: CDR1 SNHLY, CDR2 FYNNEI. V lost 5 bases, J lost 7 bases, and 6 bases lay in between. The CDR3 spans 10 residues. The CDR3 nucleotides are TGTGCCAGCAGTCCTGGGGAGCAGTACGTC. This encodes CASSPGEQYV.

This clonotype showed up many times. The chain recombines TRBV9 with TRBJ2-2, with D possibly being TRBD1 or TRBD2 (6 bases each). The CDR3 is 15 residues long. Germline V lookup: CDR1 SGDLS, CDR2 YYNGEE. The V and J ends lost 5 bases and 5 bases respectively, with 16 bases between them. The CDR3: CASRGRQAGTGELFF. DNA for the CDR3: TGTGCCAGCAGGGGGAGACAGGCGGGGACCGGGGAGCTGTTTTTT.

This clonotype was recorded at least ten times. The V and J genes are TRBV15 and TRBJ1-2; D perhaps matches TRBD1 (5 bases). The V and J ends lost 4 bases and 2 bases respectively, with 14 bases between them. In germline, CDR1 is LNHNV, CDR2 YYDKDF (reference sequence). This CDR3 has 15 residues. The CDR3 DNA sequence: TGTGCCACCAGCACTCAGGGAGAGGCAAACTATGGCTACACCTTC. This encodes CATSTQGEANYGYTF.